This TCR beta chain is drawn from a study of blood T cell repertoires in COVID-19. Study details: The samples span acute and convalescent COVID-19 from the United States, Italy and Spain. From T cells, B-cell-depleted T cells, or PBMCs came the material, which was cDNA or gDNA.

Produced via immunoSEQ multiplex PCR; TCRdb's table is partial and in-frame only. The sample lists 100,000 to 110,000 clones; about 85% were seen once. This CDR3 spans 14 amino acids. The germline V gene has CDR1 MNHEY and CDR2 SVGEGT. V shed 1 base and J shed 5 bases, with 10 bases lying between them. The V call is TRBV6-2 or TRBV6-3, the J call TRBJ2-3, with D uncertain. The sample consisted of peripheral blood. This sequence originates from a human donor in a cohort sampled during active COVID-19. This chain's CDR3 is CASSYLYTEDTQYF. Written as DNA, the CDR3 is TGTGCCAGCAGTTACTTATACACCGAAGATACGCAGTATTTT.